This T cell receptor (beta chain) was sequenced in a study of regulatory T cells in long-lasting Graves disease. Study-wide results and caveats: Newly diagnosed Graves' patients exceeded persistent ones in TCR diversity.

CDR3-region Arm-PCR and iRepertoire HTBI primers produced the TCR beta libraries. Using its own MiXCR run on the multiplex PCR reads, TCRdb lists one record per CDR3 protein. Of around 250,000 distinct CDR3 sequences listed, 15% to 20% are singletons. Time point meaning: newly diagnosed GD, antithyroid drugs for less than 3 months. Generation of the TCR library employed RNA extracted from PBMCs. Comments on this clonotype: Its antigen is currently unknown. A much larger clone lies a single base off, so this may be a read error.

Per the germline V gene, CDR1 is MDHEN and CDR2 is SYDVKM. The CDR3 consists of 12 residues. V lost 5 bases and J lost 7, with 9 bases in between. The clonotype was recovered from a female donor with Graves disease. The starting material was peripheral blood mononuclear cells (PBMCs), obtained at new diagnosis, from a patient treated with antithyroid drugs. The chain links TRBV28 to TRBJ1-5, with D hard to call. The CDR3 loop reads CASSLLSQPQHF. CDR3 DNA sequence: TGTGCCAGCAGTCTCCTGAGCCAGCCCCAGCATTTT.